The 18 T cell receptor beta chains below come from one sample, sequenced in a study of blood T cell repertoires in COVID-19. Using immunoSEQ multiplex PCR, the repertoire was profiled, and TCRdb retains in-frame clones only, with some absent. The sample yields approximately 300,000 clones, approximately 90% seen once. Sequencing used peripheral blood. These receptors all come from a woman under 40 with COVID-19, enrolled during active disease.

The chain links TRBV30 to TRBJ2-5, with 8 bases that match TRBD1. The CDR3 length is 14 residues. The junction had 6 bases not matched to a gene; V was cut back by 2 bases and J by 4 bases. The germline CDR1 and CDR2 sequences are GTSNPN and SVGIG (reference sequence). The CDR3 nucleotides read TGTGCCTGGAGTCAGGGGGCAACAGGAGAGACCCAGTACTTC. Translating it yields CAWSQGATGETQYF.

J is TRBJ1-1 and V is TRBV29-1, with TRBD1 matching over 7 bases. The CDR3 spans 14 residues. Trimming cost V 4 bases and J 3 bases; bases outside gene matches: 8. Germline V gene sequence: CDR1 SQVTM, CDR2 ANQGSEA. CDR3 protein: CSVVTGAEDTEAFF. The DNA for the CDR3 is TGCAGCGTTGTTACAGGGGCAGAGGACACTGAAGCTTTCTTT.

In nucleotides, the CDR3 is TGTGCCAGCAGCTTGGGGGGGACAGGGAACACCGGGGAGCTGTTTTTT. This translates into CASSLGGTGNTGELFF. J is TRBJ2-2 and V is TRBV11-2; a weak D match, TRBD1 (8 bases). CDR1 is SGHAT and CDR2 is FQNNGV in the germline V gene. V was shortened by 3 bases and J by 1 base, with 12 bases between the two germline ends. This CDR3 has 16 amino acids.

The chain combines TRBV6-5 with TRBJ1-4; 7 bases are a match to TRBD1. The CDR3 is 14 residues long. Looked up from germline, CDR1 is MNHEY and CDR2 is SVGAGI. V trimming: 6 bases; J trimming: 3 bases; junction bases outside the gene matches: 4. CDR3 DNA: TGTGCCAGCAGACGACAGGGTCCTAATGAAAAACTGTTTTTT. It specifies CASRRQGPNEKLFF.

The chain combines TRBV9 with TRBJ1-2; 9 nucleotides agree with TRBD1. This CDR3 comprises 15 residues. The V gene's germline CDR1 is SGDLS and CDR2 YYNGEE. V was pared by 0 bases and J by 5 bases, with 5 bases of the junction left unmatched. In nucleotides, the CDR3 is TGTGCCAGCAGCGTAGGACAGGGGGGGACATATGGCTACACCTTC. Translating it yields CASSVGQGGTYGYTF.

The rearrangement links TRBV19 to TRBJ1-5; D unclear. From germline, CDR1 is LNHDA and CDR2 SQIVND (reference sequence). There are 13 residues in the CDR3. The germline V and J ends were trimmed by 5 bases and 4 bases, with 9 bases remaining between them. As DNA, the CDR3 is TGTGCCAGTAGTTTGAGCGTTAATCAGCCCCAGCATTTT. Translated, it gives CASSLSVNQPQHF. Looking up the rest from reference TRBV19 and TRBJ1-5 gives the full variable domain: DGGITQSPKYLFRKEGQNVTLSCEQNLNHDAMYWYRQDPGQGLRLIYYSQIVNDFQKGDIAEGYSVSREKKESFPLTVTSAQKNPTAFYLCASSLSVNQPQHFGDGTRLSIL.

The chain recombines TRBV6-5 with TRBJ2-1; D ambiguous. The CDR3 covers 12 residues. The germline V gene encodes CDR1 MNHEY and CDR2 SVGAGI. V was pared by 0 bases and J by 10 bases, with 7 bases between. The CDR3 nucleotides are TGTGCCAGCAGTTACTCGACCGGGGAGCAGTTCTTC. As protein: CASSYSTGEQFF.

J is TRBJ2-1 and V is TRBV5-1, with 7 bases fitting TRBD1. The CDR3 is 15 residues long. Germline-derived CDR1 and CDR2 are SGHRS and YFSETQ. With 2 bases clipped from V and 4 bases from J, the junction kept 6 bases outside the gene matches. CDR3 amino acids: CASSLRQGTYNEQFF. Written as DNA, the CDR3 is TGCGCCAGCAGCTTACGACAGGGCACTTACAATGAGCAGTTCTTC.

The CDR3 loop is CASSIAGGAHYGYTF. The CDR3 coding sequence is TGTGCCAGCAGCATTGCAGGGGGCGCACACTATGGCTACACCTTC. This chain joins TRBV9 and TRBJ1-2; 8 bases map to TRBD1. V dropped 4 bases and J dropped 3; count of bases not matched to a gene: 8. This CDR3 contains 15 residues. Germline CDR1 and CDR2: SGDLS and YYNGEE.

The chain carries TRBV2 and TRBJ1-2, with 10 bases that match TRBD1. The CDR3 runs 18 residues. Trimming removed 1 base from V and 1 base from J; junction bases left unmatched: 9. The V gene's germline CDR1 is SNHLY and CDR2 FYNNEI. CDR3 nucleotide sequence: TGTGCCAGCAGTGAAGAGGAAGACAGGGGGCCTCTTAACTATGGCTACACCTTC. Its protein product is CASSEEEDRGPLNYGYTF.

V is TRBV6-5 and J is TRBJ2-5, with 10 bases matching TRBD1. Germline V gene sequence: CDR1 MNHEY, CDR2 SVGAGI. The CDR3 totals 14 residues. V trimming: 5 bases; J trimming: 5 bases; junction bases outside the gene matches: 5. Written as DNA, the CDR3 is TGTGCCAGCAGTCGGGACAGGGGAAGGGAGACCCAGTACTTC. The encoded protein is CASSRDRGRETQYF.

The rearrangement uses TRBV7-2 and TRBJ1-5; D may be TRBD1 (5 bases). Per germline, CDR1 SGHTA and CDR2 FQGNSA. V was cut by 5 bases and J by 8 bases, with 16 bases left in between. The CDR3 spans 14 residues. Written as DNA, the CDR3 is TGTGCCAGCAGCCCCAGGGCAGGCGGGGAGCCCCAGCATTTT. Its protein product is CASSPRAGGEPQHF.

This chain uses TRBV19 with TRBJ1-5; D might be TRBD1 (5 bases). The CDR3 totals 15 residues. Trimming stripped 7 bases from V and 4 bases from J, with 17 bases between. From germline, CDR1 is LNHDA and CDR2 SQIVND (reference sequence). The CDR3 sequence is CASTPGGAPNQPQHF. CDR3 coding DNA: TGTGCCAGTACGCCCGGAGGGGCCCCTAATCAGCCCCAGCATTTT.

V gene TRBV6-5 combines with J gene TRBJ2-5; D is possibly TRBD2 (5 bases). The germline V gene encodes CDR1 MNHEY and CDR2 SVGAGI. This CDR3 contains 14 residues. Trimming shortened V by 4 bases and J by 5 bases, and 14 bases separated the two germline ends. This chain's CDR3 is CASSSRGFKETQYF. The CDR3 region has the DNA TGTGCCAGCAGTTCACGGGGTTTTAAGGAGACCCAGTACTTC.

The chain carries TRBV18 and TRBJ2-7, with 8 nucleotides matching TRBD2. The germline V gene has CDR1 KGHSH and CDR2 LQKENI. Trimming at V came to 2 bases and at J to 4 bases, leaving 7 bases not matched to a gene. The CDR3 covers 15 residues. The CDR3 DNA reads TGTGCCAGCTCACCATACGTAAGCGGGAGTTACGAGCAGTACTTC. Translating it yields CASSPYVSGSYEQYF.

This chain joins TRBV15 and TRBJ2-1; D may be TRBD2 (5 bases). The CDR3 totals 16 residues. Germline CDR1 LNHNV, CDR2 YYDKDF (reference sequence). V was cut by 0 bases and J by 3 bases, with 12 bases left in between. The CDR3 DNA reads as TGTGCCACCAGCAGAGAGGCTAGCCGCATCTACAATGAGCAGTTCTTC. It translates to CATSREASRIYNEQFF.

The gene calls are TRBV3-1 (or the pseudogene TRBV3-2) and TRBJ2-3; D unclear. CDR1 and CDR2 (germline): LGHDT, YNNKEL (reference sequence). The V gene lost 3 bases and the J gene lost 2 bases, with 12 bases spanning the gap. The length of the CDR3 is 15 residues. CDR3 bases: TGTGCCAGCAGCCAGAATCTAGTCCTCACAGATACGCAGTATTTT. It yields the protein CASSQNLVLTDTQYF.

The chain has TRBV28 and TRBJ1-4; 7 bases align to TRBD1. The germline V gene has CDR1 MDHEN and CDR2 SYDVKM. The CDR3 is 15 residues long. V trimming: 4 bases; J trimming: 6 bases; junction bases outside the gene matches: 8. Written as DNA, the CDR3 is TGTGCCAGCAGTTCCCTTACAGGGGACTATGAAAAACTGTTTTTT. It encodes CASSSLTGDYEKLFF. Full variable domain (remainder filled in from reference TRBV28 and TRBJ1-4): DVKVTQSSRYLVKRTGEKVFLECVQDMDHENMFWYRQDPGLGLRLIYFSYDVKMKEKGDIPEGYSVSREKKERFSLILESASTNQTSMYLCASSSLTGDYEKLFFGSGTQLSVL.